This T cell receptor beta chain was obtained from a study of blood T cell repertoires in COVID-19. Study summary: PBMCs, B-cell-depleted T cells, or T cells provided the cDNA or gDNA that made up the material.

Under the authors' procedure: Reference gene primer amplification gave nucleated cell count estimates. Sequencing used immunoSEQ multiplex PCR; TCRdb keeps in-frame clones, though not all of them. V and J calls and clone size are as listed in that table; D and trimming were resolved from the DNA. Among some 190,000 clones listed, approximately 80% were seen once. The CDR3 covers 15 residues. J was trimmed by 6 bases and V by 4 bases; bases with no gene match: 8. CDR1 MNHEY and CDR2 SVGAGI come from the germline V gene. The chain links TRBV6-5 to TRBJ2-1; 8 bases are shared with TRBD2. This receptor was identified in a woman in her forties or fifties with acute or convalescent COVID-19. Sequences were obtained from peripheral blood. CDR3 region: CASSFIPGLGNEQFF. The CDR3 nucleotides read TGTGCCAGCAGTTTTATCCCGGGACTAGGCAATGAGCAGTTCTTC.